The next 13 T cell receptor beta chains were all read from a single sample in a study of T cell clonotyping in hematopoietic cell transplantation. Using immunoSEQ multiplex PCR, the repertoire was profiled, and TCRdb retains in-frame clones only, with some absent. The repertoire consists of approximately 20,000 clones, with roughly three quarters occurring once and the leading ten covering 14% to 15%. The specimen was peripheral blood mononuclear cells. These TCRs come from a man between 60 and 75 years old in good health. Some clones in this sample may be carry-over from other donors' samples.

The rearrangement links TRBV7-2 to TRBJ2-3; 8 nucleotides line up with TRBD1. Germline V gene lookup returns CDR1 SGHTA and CDR2 FQGNSA. The CDR3 length is 15 residues. J lost 3 bases, V lost 5 bases, and 7 bases had no gene match. The CDR3 spells CASSGGQGRTDTQYF. The DNA for the CDR3 is TGTGCCAGCAGCGGAGGACAGGGAAGGACAGATACGCAGTATTTT.

The CDR3 region is CSVEGTGGGGTEAFF. Written as DNA, the CDR3 is TGCAGCGTTGAAGGGACAGGGGGCGGAGGCACTGAAGCTTTCTTT. The rearrangement joins TRBV29-1 to TRBJ1-1; TRBD1 agrees at 11 bases. This CDR3 is built from 15 residues. In germline, CDR1 is SQVTM, CDR2 ANQGSEA. V lost 1 base, J lost 4 bases, and 5 bases stayed unmatched. The whole variable domain, remainder taken from reference TRBV29-1 and TRBJ1-1, is SAVISQKPSRDICQRGTSLTIQCQVDSQVTMMFWYRQQPGQSLTLIATANQGSEATYESGFVIDKFPISRPNLTFSTLTVSNMSPEDSSIYLCSVEGTGGGGTEAFFGQGTRLTVV.

The V gene is TRBV6-4, the J gene TRBJ2-3; TRBD1 agrees at 10 bases. The J segment lost 2 bases and the V segment lost 3 bases, leaving 2 bases of the junction unmatched. The CDR3 runs 15 residues. Looked up from germline, CDR1 is MRHNA and CDR2 is SNTAGT. The CDR3 loop reads CASSERQGATDTQYF. CDR3 DNA: TGTGCCAGCAGTGAGAGACAGGGGGCCACAGATACGCAGTATTTT.

The chain has TRBV29-1 and TRBJ1-6; D not certain. Deletions cut 5 bases from V and 8 bases from J, with 13 bases between. The CDR3 extends over 13 amino acids. In germline, CDR1 is SQVTM, CDR2 ANQGSEA. CDR3 sequence: CSVRQGFDSPLHF. The DNA of the CDR3 is TGCAGCGTTCGTCAAGGGTTCGATTCACCCCTCCACTTT.

The chain combines TRBV30 with TRBJ1-5, with D maybe TRBD1 (6 bases). V lost 2 bases to trimming and J lost 4 bases, with 15 bases between them. Germline CDR1 GTSNPN, CDR2 SVGIG (reference sequence). The CDR3 is 15 amino acids. The CDR3 sequence is CAWSRGTSLNQPQHF. CDR3 bases: TGTGCCTGGAGTCGCGGGACATCCTTAAATCAGCCCCAGCATTTT.

This rearrangement joins TRBV25-1 to TRBJ1-4; a possible D gene is TRBD1 (5 bases). Germline V gene lookup returns CDR1 MGHDK and CDR2 SYGVNS. The CDR3 contains 15 residues. V was pared by 1 base and J by 4 bases, with 10 bases between. The CDR3 sequence: CASSELLGGNEKLFF. The CDR3 nucleotides read TGTGCCAGCAGTGAATTGCTGGGGGGTAATGAAAAACTGTTTTTT.

The V and J genes are TRBV7-2 and TRBJ2-2; D is unresolved. Trimming cost V 5 bases and J 2 bases, with 18 bases left between them. The CDR3 has 17 amino acids. Germline V gene data show CDR1 as SGHTA and CDR2 as FQGNSA. The CDR3 is CASSHLVGSLNTGELFF. Written as DNA, the CDR3 is TGTGCCAGCAGCCACCTCGTGGGCAGCCTAAACACCGGGGAGCTGTTTTTT.

With respect to this clone: The junction does not match germline at one end; this may be a read error. The CDR3 sequence is CASSSIRYF. CDR3 nucleotide sequence: TGTGCCAGCAGTTCCATCAGATACTTC. The rearrangement links TRBV6-7 to TRBJ1-2; no definite D call. TRBV6-7 has ORF status, its function being uncertain. CDR3 length: 9 amino acids.

This clone has a handful of counts. The V call is TRBV5-4, the J call TRBJ1-2; D call uncertain. The CDR3 runs to 13 residues. The V end was cut by 4 bases, the J end by 6 bases, with 13 bases between. Germline V gene lookup returns CDR1 SGHNT and CDR2 YYREEE (reference sequence). The CDR3: CASSPYGFDGYTF. In DNA form, the CDR3 reads TGTGCCAGCAGCCCCTACGGGTTCGATGGCTACACCTTC.

The chain recombines TRBV6-6 with TRBJ1-5; 7 nucleotides align to TRBD1. The V gene end was trimmed by 6 bases and the J gene end by 5 bases; junction bases not matched to a gene: 10. This CDR3 spans 15 amino acids. Germline values: CDR1 MNHNY, CDR2 SVGAGI (reference sequence). CDR3 nucleotides: TGTGCCAGCAGCTCTACAGGGGATAGGGATCAGCCCCAGCATTTT. The encoded protein is CASSSTGDRDQPQHF.

The chain couples TRBV30 to TRBJ2-3; 9 bases align to TRBD2. CDR3 length: 15 amino acids. Germline V lookup: CDR1 GTSNPN, CDR2 SVGIG (reference sequence). J lost 2 bases, V lost 2 bases, and 5 bases had no gene match. This chain's CDR3 is CAWSKGGRATDTQYF. DNA of the CDR3: TGTGCCTGGAGTAAGGGCGGGAGGGCCACAGATACGCAGTATTTT.

This clone turned up a few times. The V call is TRBV14, the J call TRBJ2-3; D is unclear. The germline V and J ends were trimmed by 3 bases and 5 bases, with 3 bases remaining between them. Germline V CDR1 and CDR2: SGHDN, FVKESK. The CDR3 contains 11 residues. The CDR3 spells CASSHIDTQYF. As DNA, the CDR3 is TGTGCCAGCAGCCACATAGATACGCAGTATTTT.

The V and J genes are TRBV29-1 and TRBJ1-1, with D hard to call. CDR1 and CDR2 (germline): SQVTM, ANQGSEA. The CDR3 covers 13 residues. The ends were cut back, 1 base at V and 0 bases at J, with 6 bases in the middle. The CDR3, as DNA: TGCAGCGTTGAAGCAGCTTTGAACACTGAAGCTTTCTTT. Translating gives CSVEAALNTEAFF.